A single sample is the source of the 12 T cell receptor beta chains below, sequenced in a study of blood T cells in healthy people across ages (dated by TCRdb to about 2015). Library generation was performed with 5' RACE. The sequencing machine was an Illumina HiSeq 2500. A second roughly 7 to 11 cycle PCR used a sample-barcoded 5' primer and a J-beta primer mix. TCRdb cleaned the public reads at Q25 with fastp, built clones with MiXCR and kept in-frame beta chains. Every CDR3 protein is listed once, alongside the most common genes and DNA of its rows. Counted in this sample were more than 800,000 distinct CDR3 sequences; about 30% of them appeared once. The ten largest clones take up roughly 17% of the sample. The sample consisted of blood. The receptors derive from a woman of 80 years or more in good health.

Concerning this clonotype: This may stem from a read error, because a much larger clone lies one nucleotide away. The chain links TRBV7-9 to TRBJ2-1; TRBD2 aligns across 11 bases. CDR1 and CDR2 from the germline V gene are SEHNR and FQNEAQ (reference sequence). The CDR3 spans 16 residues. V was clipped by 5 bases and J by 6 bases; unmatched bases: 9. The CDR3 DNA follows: TGTGCCAGCAGCAAAACCCCCCTAGCGGGGGGCAATGAGCAGTTCTTC. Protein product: CASSKTPLAGGNEQFF. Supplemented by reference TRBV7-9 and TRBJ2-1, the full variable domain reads DTGVSQNPRHKITKRGQNVTFRCDPISEHNRLYWYRQTLGQGPEFLTYFQNEAQLEKSRLLSDRFSAERPKGSFSTLEIQRTEQGDSAMYLCASSKTPLAGGNEQFFGPGTRLTVL.

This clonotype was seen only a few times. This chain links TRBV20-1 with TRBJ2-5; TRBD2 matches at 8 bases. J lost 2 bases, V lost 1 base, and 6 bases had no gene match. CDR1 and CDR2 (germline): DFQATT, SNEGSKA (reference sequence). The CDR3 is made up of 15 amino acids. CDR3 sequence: CSARVVKRGQETQYF. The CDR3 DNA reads TGCAGTGCTAGAGTCGTGAAGCGGGGGCAAGAGACCCAGTACTTC.

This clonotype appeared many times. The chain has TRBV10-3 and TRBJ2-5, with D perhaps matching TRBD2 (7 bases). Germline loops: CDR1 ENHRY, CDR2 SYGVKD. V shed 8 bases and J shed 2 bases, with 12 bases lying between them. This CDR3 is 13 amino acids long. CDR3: CAIGRGAQETQYF. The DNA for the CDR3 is TGTGCCATCGGACGGGGGGCGCAAGAGACCCAGTACTTC.

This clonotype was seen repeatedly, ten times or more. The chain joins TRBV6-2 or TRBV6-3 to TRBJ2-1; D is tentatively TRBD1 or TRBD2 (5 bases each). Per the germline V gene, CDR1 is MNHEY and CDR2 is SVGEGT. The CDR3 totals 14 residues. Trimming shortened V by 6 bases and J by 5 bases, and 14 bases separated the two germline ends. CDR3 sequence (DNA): TGTGCCAGCAGAGCCGGGACCATTAACAATGAGCAGTTCTTC. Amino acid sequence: CASRAGTINNEQFF.

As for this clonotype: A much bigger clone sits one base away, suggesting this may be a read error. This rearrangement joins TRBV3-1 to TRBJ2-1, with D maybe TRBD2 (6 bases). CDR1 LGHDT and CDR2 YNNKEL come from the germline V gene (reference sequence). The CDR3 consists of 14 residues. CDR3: CAGSQAVTSNEQFF. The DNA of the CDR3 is TGTGCCGGCAGCCAAGCAGTGACTAGCAATGAGCAGTTCTTC.

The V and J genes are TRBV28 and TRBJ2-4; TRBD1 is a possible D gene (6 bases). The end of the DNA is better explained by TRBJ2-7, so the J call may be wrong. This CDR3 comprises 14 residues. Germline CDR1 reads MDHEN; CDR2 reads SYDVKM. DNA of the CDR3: TGTGCCAGCAGCCCGGCCGGGACATTCTTCGAGCAGTACTTC. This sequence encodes CASSPAGTFFEQYF.

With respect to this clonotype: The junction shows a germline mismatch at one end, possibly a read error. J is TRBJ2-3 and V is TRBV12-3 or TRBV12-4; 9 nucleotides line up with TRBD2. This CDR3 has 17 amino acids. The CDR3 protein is CASSRGRSGGTTDTEYF. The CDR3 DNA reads TGTGCCAGCAGCAGGGGGAGAAGCGGGGGGACCACAGATACGGAGTATTTT.

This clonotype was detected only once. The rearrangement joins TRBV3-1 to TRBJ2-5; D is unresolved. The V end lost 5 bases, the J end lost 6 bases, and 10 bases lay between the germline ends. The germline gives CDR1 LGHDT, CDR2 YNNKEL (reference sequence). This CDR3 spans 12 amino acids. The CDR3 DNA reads TGTGCCAGCAGCTACCCCTCCCAGACCCAGTACTTC. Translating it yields CASSYPSQTQYF.

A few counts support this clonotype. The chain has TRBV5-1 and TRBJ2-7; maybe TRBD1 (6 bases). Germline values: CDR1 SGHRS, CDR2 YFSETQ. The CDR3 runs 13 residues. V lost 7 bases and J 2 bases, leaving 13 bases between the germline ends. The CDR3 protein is CASGPTGTYEQYF. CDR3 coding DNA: TGCGCCAGCGGCCCGACAGGTACCTACGAGCAGTACTTC.

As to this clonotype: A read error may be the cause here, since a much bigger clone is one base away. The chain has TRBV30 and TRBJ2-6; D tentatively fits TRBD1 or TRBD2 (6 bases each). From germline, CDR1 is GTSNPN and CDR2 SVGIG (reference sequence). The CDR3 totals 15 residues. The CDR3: CAWSVRRRGANVQTF. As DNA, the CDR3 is TGTGCCTGGAGTGTACGAAGGAGGGGGGCCAACGTCCAGACTTTC.

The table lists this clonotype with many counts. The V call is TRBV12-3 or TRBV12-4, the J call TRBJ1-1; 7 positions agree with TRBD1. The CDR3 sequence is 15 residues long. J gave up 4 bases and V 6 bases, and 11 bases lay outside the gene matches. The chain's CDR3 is CASSAQGVVGTEAFF. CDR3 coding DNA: TGTGCCAGCAGCGCCCAGGGGGTGGTCGGCACTGAAGCTTTCTTT.

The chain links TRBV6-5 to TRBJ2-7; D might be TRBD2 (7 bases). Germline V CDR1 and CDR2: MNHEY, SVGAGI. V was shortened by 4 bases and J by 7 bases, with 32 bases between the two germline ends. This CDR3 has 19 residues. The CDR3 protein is CASSSAGEGWGLVAREQYF. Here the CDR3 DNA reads TGTGCCAGCAGTTCTGCCGGGGAGGGATGGGGGCTAGTGGCTAGGGAGCAGTACTTC.